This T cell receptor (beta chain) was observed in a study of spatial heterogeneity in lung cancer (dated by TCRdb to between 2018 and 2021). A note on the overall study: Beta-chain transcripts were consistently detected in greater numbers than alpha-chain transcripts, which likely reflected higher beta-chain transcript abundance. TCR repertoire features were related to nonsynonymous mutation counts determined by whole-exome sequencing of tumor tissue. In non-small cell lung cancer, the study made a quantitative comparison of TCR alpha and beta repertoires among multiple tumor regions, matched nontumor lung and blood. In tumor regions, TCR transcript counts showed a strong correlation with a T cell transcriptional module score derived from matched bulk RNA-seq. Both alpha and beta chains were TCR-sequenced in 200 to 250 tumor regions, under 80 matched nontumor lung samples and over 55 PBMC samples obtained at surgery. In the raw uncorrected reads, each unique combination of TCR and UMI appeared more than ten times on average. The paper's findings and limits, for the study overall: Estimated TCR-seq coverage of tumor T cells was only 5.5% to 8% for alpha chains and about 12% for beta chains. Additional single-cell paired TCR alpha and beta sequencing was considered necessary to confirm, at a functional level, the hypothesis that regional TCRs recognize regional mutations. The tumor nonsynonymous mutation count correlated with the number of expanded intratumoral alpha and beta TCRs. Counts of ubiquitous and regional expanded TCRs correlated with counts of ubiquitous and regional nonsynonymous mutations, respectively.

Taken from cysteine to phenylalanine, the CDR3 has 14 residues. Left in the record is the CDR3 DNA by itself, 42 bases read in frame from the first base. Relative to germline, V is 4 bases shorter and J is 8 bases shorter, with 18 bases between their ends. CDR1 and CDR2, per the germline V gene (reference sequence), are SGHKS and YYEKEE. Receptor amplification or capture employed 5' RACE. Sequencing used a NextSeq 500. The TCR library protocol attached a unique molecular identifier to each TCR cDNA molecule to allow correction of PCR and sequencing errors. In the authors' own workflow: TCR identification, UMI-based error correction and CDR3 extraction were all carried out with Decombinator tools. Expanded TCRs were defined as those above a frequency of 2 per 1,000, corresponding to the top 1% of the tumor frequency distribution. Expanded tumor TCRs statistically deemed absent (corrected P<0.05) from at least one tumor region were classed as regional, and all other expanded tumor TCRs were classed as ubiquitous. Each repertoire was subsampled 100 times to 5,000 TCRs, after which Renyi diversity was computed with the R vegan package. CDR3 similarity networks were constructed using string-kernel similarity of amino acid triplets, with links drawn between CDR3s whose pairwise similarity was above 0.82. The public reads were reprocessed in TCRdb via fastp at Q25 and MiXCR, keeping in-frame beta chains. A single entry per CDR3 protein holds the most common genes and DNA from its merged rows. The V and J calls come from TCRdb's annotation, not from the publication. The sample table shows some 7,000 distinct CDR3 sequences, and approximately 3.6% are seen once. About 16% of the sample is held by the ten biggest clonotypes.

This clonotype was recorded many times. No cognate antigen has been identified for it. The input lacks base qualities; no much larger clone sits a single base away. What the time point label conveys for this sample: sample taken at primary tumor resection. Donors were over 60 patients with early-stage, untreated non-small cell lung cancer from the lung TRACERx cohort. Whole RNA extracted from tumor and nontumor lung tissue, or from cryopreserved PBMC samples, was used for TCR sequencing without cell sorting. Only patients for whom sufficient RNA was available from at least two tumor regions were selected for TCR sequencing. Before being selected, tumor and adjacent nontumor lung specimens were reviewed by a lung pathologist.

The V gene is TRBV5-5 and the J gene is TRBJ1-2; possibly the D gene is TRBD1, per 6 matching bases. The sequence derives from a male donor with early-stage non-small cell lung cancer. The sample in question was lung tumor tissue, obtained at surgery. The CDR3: CASSHYPGDNGYTF. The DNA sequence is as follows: TGTGCCAGCAGCCATTACCCGGGGGACAACGGCTACACCTTC. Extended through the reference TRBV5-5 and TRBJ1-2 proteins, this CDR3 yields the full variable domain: DAGVTQSPTHLIKTRGQQVTLRCSPISGHKSVSWYQQVLGQGPQFIFQYYEKEERGRGNFPDRFSARQFPNYSSELNVNALLLGDSALYLCASSHYPGDNGYTFGSGTRLTVV.